This TCR beta chain was documented in a study of spatial heterogeneity in lung cancer. Study-wide background: PBMC samples from follow-up, where available, were sequenced a median of roughly two years after resection. Study-wide results and limits: Blood contained ubiquitous expanded tumor TCRs more at resection than at follow-up.

TCR cDNA molecules were tagged individually, and each one carried a unique molecular identifier. TCRdb passed the 5' RACE reads through MiXCR, listing each CDR3 protein once. The profile shows about 120,000 distinct CDR3 sequences, 12% of them singletons. This clonotype was seen only a few times. Its antigen remains unknown. Time point reported: blood at routine non-recurrence follow-up after resection. In each case, whole RNA from tumor, nontumor lung or frozen PBMC was sequenced unsorted. The source material was PBMCs, sampled at follow-up. This sequence originates from a male donor with early-stage non-small cell lung cancer.

The CDR3 sequence is CASSLDPWSRETQYF. DNA for the CDR3: TGTGCCAGCAGCTTGGACCCCTGGTCTAGGGAGACCCAGTACTTC. The V call is TRBV7-2, the J call TRBJ2-5; no definite D call. The CDR3 is 15 amino acids. Germline V gene lookup returns CDR1 SGHTA and CDR2 FQGNSA. V lost 3 bases to trimming and J lost 5 bases, with 16 bases between them. Supplemented by reference TRBV7-2 and TRBJ2-5, the full variable domain reads GAGVSQSPSNKVTEKGKDVELRCDPISGHTALYWYRQSLGQGLEFLIYFQGNSAPDKSGLPSDRFSAERTGGSVSTLTIQRTQQEDSAVYLCASSLDPWSRETQYFGPGTRLLVL.